This T cell receptor beta chain was observed in a study of shared clonotypes between healthy human individuals (dated by TCRdb to about 2020). Describing the broader study: The cohort included three men and a couple of women between 18 and 49 years of age. Per donor, three plates each were used for CD4 naive and CD4 memory, two for CD8 naive, and one for CD8 memory. Different laboratories and diverse techniques were used to prepare libraries and sequence TCR repertoires, to increase sequencing depth and limit assay-specific biases. To estimate repertoire size and how much clonotypes are shared between individuals, the study performed deep sequencing of blood TCR repertoires from a few healthy adults. Leukapheresis yielded between about 0.9 and 9.5 billion PBMCs per donor.

For the CD8 naive samples, CD45RO-negative cells were positively selected for CCR7, yielding a CD45RA+CCR7+ population from which TemRA cells were excluded. The donors were healthy, HIV-negative adults with no recently reported acute infections or vaccinations. Every donor was a Caucasian adult living in Nashville, Tennessee, USA. Blood was collected by leukapheresis, and PBMCs were isolated by Ficoll-Histopaque density gradient centrifugation and then cryopreserved in liquid nitrogen vapor phase. Purity and quantity of every magnetically sorted T cell population were checked by analytical flow cytometry. Genomic DNA was isolated from each sorted fraction and quantified by UV absorbance on a Nanodrop 2000c. V is reduced by 3 bases and J by 3 bases, leaving a spacing of 11 bases between them. Including the terminal cysteine and phenylalanine, the CDR3 comprises 14 residues. Just CDR3 DNA is preserved here, 42 bases in frame from base 1. CDR1 and CDR2, looked up from the germline V gene (reference sequence), are LNHDA and SQIVND.

Using the deep immunoSEQ assay, TCR CDR3 regions were amplified from genomic DNA by multiplex PCR. Extracted genomic DNA from each cell subset was spread evenly across all wells of several immunoSEQ 96-well plates, with each plate serving as a replicate. Each replicate PCR for sorted subsets received about 210 ng genomic DNA, equal to some 32,000 T cell genomes. Purified libraries were measured with a Qubit 3.0 fluorometer, size-checked on a Bioanalyzer 2100, and measured again with the KAPA Library Quantification kit. Each immunoSEQ 96-well plate was sequenced on its own single-read 150-cycle Illumina NextSeq 550 flow cell. The source study handled its data this way. Because the immunoSEQ output held only junctional sequences and lacked quality scores, the filtering could not match the filtering applied to full-length reads. To assign V/J genes and CDR3, sequences were annotated using PyIR, a Python wrapper for IgBLAST v1.9, with IMGT germline references. Reads were removed for weak V/J assignments (E-value above 1e-6), missing CDR3, stop codons, out-of-frame junctions, or ambiguous translated residues. A V3J clonotype was defined by an identical inferred V gene, J gene, and CDR3 amino acid sequence. Percentage overlap between repertoires was computed as shared unique clonotypes divided by the size of the smaller repertoire. RTK rarefaction, the Chao1 estimator, and Recon v2.1 estimates of unobserved clonotypes were used to assess repertoire richness. OLGA was used to compute generation probabilities for all TCRbeta clonotypes that the gDNA method yielded from a few donors. This is the immuneACCESS table as TCRdb keeps it, with only in-frame sequences that have V and J called. A part of the clones is gone; compared with another copy, unresolved V genes explain less than half, and the rest is unexplained. V and J calls and clone size are those listed in that table; D and trimming were worked out from the DNA. The sample data list roughly 2,000,000 clones, and just under 95% of these were observed just once. The ten biggest clones cover less than 1.5% of the sample.

Note on this clone: The antigen it recognizes is unknown. Within one base of it there is no much larger clone, and no base qualities were kept.

Paper-wide results and their limitations: Across a handful of donors, roughly 5.1% of naive CD4, roughly 3.5% of naive CD8, 2.3% of memory CD4, and 0.4% of memory CD8 clonotypes were shared. Compared with non-shared clonotypes, clonotypes shared by all four sorted-subset donors had higher generation probabilities. Because the study included a small number of donors, the genetic and exposure-history diversity represented was limited. Naive subsets generally had larger estimated clonotype richness than memory subsets did. Sampling was restricted to blood, and TCR repertoires in tissue are likely to differ from TCR repertoires in blood. Even with the large sequencing depth, rarefaction of the sorted-subset datasets indicated that sequencing was incomplete. Pairwise subsampling led to the expectation that sequencing depth would affect the degree of clonotype sharing among donors.

This receptor was identified in a man between 18 and 29 years old in good health. The receptor chain draws on TRBV19 and TRBJ1-1; the D gene is not confidently resolved. Sequenced material: naive CD8+ T cells sorted from blood. The cell subset or site label for this specimen denotes: CD45RA+CCR7+. This receptor carries the CDR3 CASSITFRDTEAFF. The DNA is TGTGCCAGTAGTATTACTTTCCGGGACACTGAAGCTTTCTTT.